The sequence of this T cell receptor beta chain was determined in a study of control samples from healthy donors and cancer patients. Sequenced by immunoSEQ multiplex PCR; TCRdb stores in-frame clones only, minus some. The sample gives about 180,000 clones, 85% to 90% of which show up once; around 1.5% is in the top ten. This clone was counted a single time. Sequencing was performed on blood. This TCR was recovered from a woman aged 50 to 60 in good health.

DNA for the CDR3: TGTGCCACCAGCAGTCGCTCCTATAATTCACCCCTCCACTTT. This codes for CATSSRSYNSPLHF. This sequence joins TRBV15 and TRBJ1-6; unclear D gene. Trimming stripped 3 bases from V and 0 bases from J, with 3 bases between. CDR3 length equals 14 residues. Germline loops: CDR1 LNHNV, CDR2 YYDKDF (reference sequence).